What follows are 13 T cell receptor beta chains derived from one specimen sequenced in a study of cytomegalovirus exposure and HLA in healthy donors. Sequenced by immunoSEQ multiplex PCR; TCRdb stores in-frame clones only, minus some. The sample lists roughly 260,000 clones; around nine tenths were seen once. The sequencing input was PBMCs. The receptors shown here come from a man between 18 and 35 years old in good health and CMV-seronegative.

This sequence joins TRBV30 and TRBJ2-3; D not resolved. The germline V and J ends were trimmed by 0 bases and 0 bases, with 7 bases remaining between them. Germline CDR1 GTSNPN, CDR2 SVGIG (reference sequence). The CDR3 runs to 14 residues. CDR3 coding DNA: TGTGCCTGGAGTGTATTCCAGAGCACAGATACGCAGTATTTT. Translating gives CAWSVFQSTDTQYF.

The chain's CDR3 is CASSQVRDSPLHF. CDR3 bases: TGCGCCAGCAGCCAAGTCAGGGATTCACCCCTCCACTTT. The V call is TRBV4-1, the J call TRBJ1-6; perhaps TRBD1 as D (5 bases). The V gene lost 1 base and the J gene lost 8 bases, with 6 bases spanning the gap. The germline V gene has CDR1 MGHRA and CDR2 YSYEKL. This CDR3 comprises 13 residues.

This chain uses TRBV10-3 with TRBJ2-3; D unclear. The CDR3 is made up of 14 amino acids. CDR1 is ENHRY and CDR2 is SYGVKD in the germline V gene. The V end lost 0 bases, the J end lost 0 bases, and 4 bases lay between the germline ends. The CDR3 nucleotides are TGTGCCATCAGTGAGTCGTTAAGCACAGATACGCAGTATTTT. It translates to CAISESLSTDTQYF.

CDR3 sequence (DNA): TGTGCCAGTAGTCTGGCAGGGGCAAACTATGGCTACACCTTC. Residues: CASSLAGANYGYTF. The genes are TRBV19 and TRBJ1-2, with D possibly matching TRBD1 (6 bases). The CDR3 spans 14 residues. V lost 5 bases to trimming and J lost 2 bases, with 12 bases between them. In germline, CDR1 is LNHDA, CDR2 SQIVND (reference sequence). Full variable domain (outside the CDR3, taken from reference TRBV19 and TRBJ1-2): DGGITQSPKYLFRKEGQNVTLSCEQNLNHDAMYWYRQDPGQGLRLIYYSQIVNDFQKGDIAEGYSVSREKKESFPLTVTSAQKNPTAFYLCASSLAGANYGYTFGSGTRLTVV.

This clone has just one count. The gene calls are TRBV5-6 and TRBJ2-6; D is unclear. The CDR3 has 14 residues. The V gene lost 3 bases and the J gene lost 4 bases, with 8 bases spanning the gap. Germline V gene sequence: CDR1 SGHDT, CDR2 YYEEEE. The CDR3 DNA reads as TGTGCCAGCAGCTCCCGGTCCGGGGCCAACGTCCTGACTTTC. The encoded protein is CASSSRSGANVLTF.

The chain is built from TRBV7-2 and TRBJ1-6; no definite D call. The CDR3 extends over 14 amino acids. Trimming shortened V by 5 bases and J by 6 bases, and 11 bases separated the two germline ends. The germline CDR1 and CDR2 sequences are SGHTA and FQGNSA. The DNA for the CDR3 is TGTGCCAGCAGCCTGCTTTGGAGTAATTCACCCCTCCACTTT. Its protein product is CASSLLWSNSPLHF.

With respect to this clone: The same CDR3 is also encoded by other DNA sequences in this sample. This chain uses TRBV7-2 with TRBJ2-7; no clear D. Germline V gene sequence: CDR1 SGHTA, CDR2 FQGNSA. This CDR3 has 12 amino acids. The V end was cut by 1 base, the J end by 4 bases, with 5 bases between. The chain's CDR3 is CASSLVRYEQYF. In DNA form, the CDR3 reads TGTGCCAGCAGCTTAGTGCGGTACGAGCAGTACTTC.

This clone has a handful of counts. In DNA, the CDR3 is TGTGCCAGCAGCTCCCAATCACCGACAGGGCAGGCTTTCTTT. Translation: CASSSQSPTGQAFF. The chain has TRBV7-9 and TRBJ1-1, with 7 bases matching TRBD1. The germline gives CDR1 SEHNR, CDR2 FQNEAQ (reference sequence). This CDR3 is built from 14 residues. V was clipped by 4 bases and J by 11 bases; unmatched bases: 13.

In its sample, this clone was seen a few times. Written as DNA, the CDR3 is TGTGCCAGCCAATTGACTGGTGGAAAACTGTTTTTT. Amino acid sequence: CASQLTGGKLFF. The chain employs TRBV28 and TRBJ1-4; D call uncertain. Germline V gene sequence: CDR1 MDHEN, CDR2 SYDVKM. V lost 8 bases and J 10 bases, leaving 14 bases between the germline ends. The CDR3 contains 12 residues.

In its sample, this clone was seen a few times. This chain uses TRBV6-1 with TRBJ1-5, with D possibly matching TRBD1 (5 bases). CDR3 length: 15 residues. The V and J ends lost 3 bases and 1 base respectively, with 10 bases between them. Germline-derived CDR1 and CDR2 are MNHNS and SASEGT. DNA of the CDR3: TGTGCCAGCAGTGATGGAGGGGTAAGCAATCAGCCCCAGCATTTT. Amino acid sequence: CASSDGGVSNQPQHF.

This clone appeared once. The chain links TRBV9 to TRBJ1-6; tentative D call: TRBD1 (5 bases). Germline CDR1 reads SGDLS; CDR2 reads YYNGEE. V shed 0 bases and J shed 10 bases, with 8 bases lying between them. CDR3 length: 13 amino acids. CDR3 amino acids: CASSVETDSPLHF. The CDR3 nucleotides are TGTGCCAGCAGCGTAGAGACAGACTCACCCCTCCACTTT.

The chain employs TRBV4-1 and TRBJ1-3, with TRBD1 as a possible D gene (5 bases). Germline V gives CDR1 MGHRA, CDR2 YSYEKL. The CDR3 totals 17 residues. V shed 0 bases and J shed 6 bases, with 18 bases lying between them. CDR3 residues: CASSQDTFAGLLNTIYF. CDR3 nucleotides: TGCGCCAGCAGCCAAGATACCTTTGCAGGGCTGTTAAACACCATATATTTT.

This chain's CDR3 is CASSGTGRNYGYTF. The DNA for the CDR3 is TGTGCCAGTAGTGGGACAGGGAGGAACTATGGCTACACCTTC. The chain couples TRBV19 to TRBJ1-2, with 9 bases matching TRBD1. CDR3 length: 14 amino acids. V was pared by 5 bases and J by 2 bases, with 3 bases of the junction left unmatched. The germline V gene has CDR1 LNHDA and CDR2 SQIVND (reference sequence).